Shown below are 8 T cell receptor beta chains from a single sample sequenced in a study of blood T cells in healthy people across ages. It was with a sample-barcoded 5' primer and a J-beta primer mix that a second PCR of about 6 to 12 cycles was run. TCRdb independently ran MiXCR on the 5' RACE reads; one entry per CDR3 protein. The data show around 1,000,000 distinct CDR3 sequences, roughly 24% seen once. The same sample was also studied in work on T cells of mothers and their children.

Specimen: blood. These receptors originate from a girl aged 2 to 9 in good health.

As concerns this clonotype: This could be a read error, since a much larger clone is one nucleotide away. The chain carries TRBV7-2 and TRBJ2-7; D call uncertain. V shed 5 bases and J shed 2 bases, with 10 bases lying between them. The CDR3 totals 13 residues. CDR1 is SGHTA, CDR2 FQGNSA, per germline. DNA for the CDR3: TGTGCCAGCAGCCTACCGGTTACCTACGAGCAGTACTTC. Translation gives CASSLPVTYEQYF.

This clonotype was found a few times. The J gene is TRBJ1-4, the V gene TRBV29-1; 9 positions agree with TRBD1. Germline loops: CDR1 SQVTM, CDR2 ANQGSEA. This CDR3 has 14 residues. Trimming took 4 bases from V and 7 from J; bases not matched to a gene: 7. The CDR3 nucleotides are TGCAGCGTTGGACAGGGGGAGAGGGGTGAAAAACTGTTTTTT. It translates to CSVGQGERGEKLFF.

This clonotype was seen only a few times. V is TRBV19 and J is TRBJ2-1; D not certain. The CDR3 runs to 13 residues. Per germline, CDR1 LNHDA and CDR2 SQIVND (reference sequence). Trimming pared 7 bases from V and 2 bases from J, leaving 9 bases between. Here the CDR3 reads CASMPGPYNEQFF. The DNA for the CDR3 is TGTGCCAGTATGCCCGGACCCTACAATGAGCAGTTCTTC.

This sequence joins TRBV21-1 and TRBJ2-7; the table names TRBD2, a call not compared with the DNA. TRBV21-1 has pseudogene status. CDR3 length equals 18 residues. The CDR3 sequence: CASSLGVAGQSGNHEQYF. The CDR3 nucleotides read TGTGCCAGCAGCTTGGGAGTAGCGGGACAAAGCGGCAACCACGAGCAGTACTTC.

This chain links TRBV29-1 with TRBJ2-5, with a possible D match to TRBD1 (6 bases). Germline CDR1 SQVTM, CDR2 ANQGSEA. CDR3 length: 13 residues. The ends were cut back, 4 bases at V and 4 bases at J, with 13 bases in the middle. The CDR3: CSVAPGAGETQYF. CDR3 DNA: TGCAGCGTTGCCCCAGGGGCAGGAGAGACCCAGTACTTC.

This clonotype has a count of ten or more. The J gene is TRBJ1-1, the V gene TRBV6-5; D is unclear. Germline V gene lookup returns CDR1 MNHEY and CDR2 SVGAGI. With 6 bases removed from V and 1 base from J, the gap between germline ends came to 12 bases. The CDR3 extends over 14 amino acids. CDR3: CASSPDIWNTEAFF. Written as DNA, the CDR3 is TGTGCCAGCAGCCCAGACATTTGGAACACTGAAGCTTTCTTT.

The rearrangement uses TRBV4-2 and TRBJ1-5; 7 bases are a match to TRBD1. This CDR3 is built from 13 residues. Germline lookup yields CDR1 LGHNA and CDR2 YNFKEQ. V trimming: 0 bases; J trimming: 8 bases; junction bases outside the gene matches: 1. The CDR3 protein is CASSQDQGEPQHF. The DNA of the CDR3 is TGTGCCAGCAGCCAAGATCAGGGGGAGCCCCAGCATTTT.

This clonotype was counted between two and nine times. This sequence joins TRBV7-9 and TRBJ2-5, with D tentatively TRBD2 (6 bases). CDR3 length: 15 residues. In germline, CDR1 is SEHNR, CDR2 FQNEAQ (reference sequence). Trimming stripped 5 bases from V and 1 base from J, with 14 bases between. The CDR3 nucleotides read TGTGCCAGCAGCGGAGGAGGGGTCAGCCAAGAGACCCAGTACTTC. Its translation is CASSGGGVSQETQYF.